This paragraph reports one T cell receptor beta chain. These data are taken from a study of cytomegalovirus exposure and HLA in healthy donors. Per the germline V gene, CDR1 is MNHEY and CDR2 is SVGAGI. Trimming took off 0 bases at V and 2 bases at J, with 5 bases between the two ends. This CDR3 contains 13 residues. This PCR relied on a set of 60 Vbeta primers and 13 Jbeta primers. The protocol was immunoSEQ multiplex PCR, while the TCRdb copy is restricted to in-frame clones and leaves out a portion. The table shows about 160,000 clones, with roughly 80% occurring only once. The clonotype was recovered from a male donor in good health and CMV-seropositive. The sequencing input was PBMCs. This sequence joins TRBV6-5 and TRBJ2-7; no clear D gene. This CDR3 reads CASSYSIAYEQYF. CDR3 nucleotide sequence: TGTGCCAGCAGTTACTCGATAGCCTACGAGCAGTACTTC.